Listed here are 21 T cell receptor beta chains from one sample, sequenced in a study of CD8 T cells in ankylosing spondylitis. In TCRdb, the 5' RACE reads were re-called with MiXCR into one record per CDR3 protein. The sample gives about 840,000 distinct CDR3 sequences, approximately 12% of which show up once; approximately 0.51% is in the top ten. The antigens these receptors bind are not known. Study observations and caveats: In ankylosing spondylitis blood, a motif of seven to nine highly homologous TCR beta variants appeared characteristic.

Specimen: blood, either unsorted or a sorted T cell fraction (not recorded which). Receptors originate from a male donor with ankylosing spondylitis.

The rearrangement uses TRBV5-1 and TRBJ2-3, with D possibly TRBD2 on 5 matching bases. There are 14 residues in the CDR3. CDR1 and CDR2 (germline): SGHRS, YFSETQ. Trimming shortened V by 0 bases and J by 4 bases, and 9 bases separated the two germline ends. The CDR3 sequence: CASSLGESADTQYF. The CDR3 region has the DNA TGCGCCAGCAGCTTGGGGGAGAGCGCAGATACGCAGTATTTT.

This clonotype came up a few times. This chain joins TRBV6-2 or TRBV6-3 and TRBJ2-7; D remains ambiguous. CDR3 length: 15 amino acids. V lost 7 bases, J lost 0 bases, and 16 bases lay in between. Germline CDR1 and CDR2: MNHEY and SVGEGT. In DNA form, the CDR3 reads TGTGCCAGCACCAGCAGAGCTCCCGACTCCTACGAGCAGTACTTC. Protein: CASTSRAPDSYEQYF.

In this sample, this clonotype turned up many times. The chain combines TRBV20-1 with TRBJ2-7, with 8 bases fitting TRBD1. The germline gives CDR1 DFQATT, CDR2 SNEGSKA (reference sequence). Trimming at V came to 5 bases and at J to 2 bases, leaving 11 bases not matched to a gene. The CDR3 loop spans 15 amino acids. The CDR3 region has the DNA TGCAGTGCTCAACAACCGGGACAGGTAACCTACGAGCAGTACTTC. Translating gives CSAQQPGQVTYEQYF.

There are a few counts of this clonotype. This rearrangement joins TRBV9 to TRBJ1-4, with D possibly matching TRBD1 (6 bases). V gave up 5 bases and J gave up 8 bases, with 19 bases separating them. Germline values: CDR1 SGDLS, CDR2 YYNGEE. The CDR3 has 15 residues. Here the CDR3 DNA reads TGTGCCAGCAGTCGAAAAACCACAGGGAACGAAAAACTGTTTTTT. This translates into CASSRKTTGNEKLFF.

The CDR3 region has the DNA TGTGCCAGCAGCGACACCCCGGCCCAGGGGACCCAGTACTTC. This sequence encodes CASSDTPAQGTQYF. V gene TRBV5-6 combines with J gene TRBJ2-5, with TRBD1 as a possible D gene (5 bases). V shed 4 bases and J shed 7 bases, with 17 bases lying between them. This CDR3 contains 14 residues. Germline CDR1 reads SGHDT; CDR2 reads YYEEEE.

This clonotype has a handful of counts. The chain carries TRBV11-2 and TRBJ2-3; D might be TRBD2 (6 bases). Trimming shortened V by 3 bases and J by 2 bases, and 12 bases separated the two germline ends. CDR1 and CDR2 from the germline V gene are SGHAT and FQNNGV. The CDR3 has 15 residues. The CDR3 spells CASSLGLSNTDTQYF. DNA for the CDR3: TGTGCCAGCAGCTTGGGACTCTCAAACACAGATACGCAGTATTTT.

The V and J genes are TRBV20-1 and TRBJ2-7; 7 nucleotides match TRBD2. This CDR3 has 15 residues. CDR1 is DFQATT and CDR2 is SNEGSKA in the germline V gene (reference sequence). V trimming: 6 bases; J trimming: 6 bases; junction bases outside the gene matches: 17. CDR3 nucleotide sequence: TGCAGTGCATCGCCCCACGGGGGAGGGCGAGGCGAGCAGTACTTC. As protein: CSASPHGGGRGEQYF.

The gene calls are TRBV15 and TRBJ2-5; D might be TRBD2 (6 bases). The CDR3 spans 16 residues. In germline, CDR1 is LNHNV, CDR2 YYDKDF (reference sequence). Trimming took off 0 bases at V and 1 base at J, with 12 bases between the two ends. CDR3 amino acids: CATSRDAAGLQETQYF. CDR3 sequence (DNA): TGTGCCACCAGCAGAGATGCGGCGGGACTCCAAGAGACCCAGTACTTC.

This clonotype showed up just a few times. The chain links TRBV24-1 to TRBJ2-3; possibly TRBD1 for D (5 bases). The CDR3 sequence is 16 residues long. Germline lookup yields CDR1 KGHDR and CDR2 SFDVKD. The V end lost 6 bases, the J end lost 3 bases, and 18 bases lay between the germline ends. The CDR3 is CATSTTRDSVTDTQYF. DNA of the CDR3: TGTGCCACCAGTACCACCCGTGACAGTGTAACAGATACGCAGTATTTT.

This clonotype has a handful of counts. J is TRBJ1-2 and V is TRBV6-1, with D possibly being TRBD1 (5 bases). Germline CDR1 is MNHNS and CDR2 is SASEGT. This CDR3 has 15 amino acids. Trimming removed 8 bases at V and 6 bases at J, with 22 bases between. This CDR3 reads CASLDLGTGGDGYTF. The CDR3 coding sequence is TGTGCCAGCCTGGACCTTGGAACAGGCGGGGATGGCTACACCTTC.

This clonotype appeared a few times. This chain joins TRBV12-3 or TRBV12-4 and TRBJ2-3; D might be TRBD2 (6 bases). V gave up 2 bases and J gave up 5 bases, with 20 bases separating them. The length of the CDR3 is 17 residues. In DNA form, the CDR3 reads TGTGCCAGCAGTTTAAGGCGAAGCGGAGGGATGGTAGATACGCAGTATTTT. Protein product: CASSLRRSGGMVDTQYF.

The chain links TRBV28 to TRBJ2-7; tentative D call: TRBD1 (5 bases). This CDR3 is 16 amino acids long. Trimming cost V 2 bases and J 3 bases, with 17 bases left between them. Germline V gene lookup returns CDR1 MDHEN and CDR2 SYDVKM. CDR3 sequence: CASSLLGQGWDYEQYF. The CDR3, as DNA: TGTGCCAGCAGTTTACTAGGCCAGGGCTGGGACTACGAGCAGTACTTC.

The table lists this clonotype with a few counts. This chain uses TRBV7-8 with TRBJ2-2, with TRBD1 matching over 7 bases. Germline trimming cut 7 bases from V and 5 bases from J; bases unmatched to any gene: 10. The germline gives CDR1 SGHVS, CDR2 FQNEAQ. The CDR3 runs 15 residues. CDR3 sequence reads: CASIPLGTETGELFF. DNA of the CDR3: TGTGCCAGCATCCCCCTCGGGACAGAAACCGGGGAGCTGTTTTTT. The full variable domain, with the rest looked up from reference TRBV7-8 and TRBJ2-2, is GAGVSQSPRYKVAKRGQDVALRCDPISGHVSLFWYQQALGQGPEFLTYFQNEAQLDKSGLPSDRFFAERPEGSVSTLKIQRTQQEDSAVYLCASIPLGTETGELFFGEGSRLTVL.

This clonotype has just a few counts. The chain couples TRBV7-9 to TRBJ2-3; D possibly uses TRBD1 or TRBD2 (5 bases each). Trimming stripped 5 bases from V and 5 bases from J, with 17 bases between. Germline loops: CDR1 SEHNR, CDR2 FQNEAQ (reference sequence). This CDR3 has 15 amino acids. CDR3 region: CASSPHGGTVDTQYF. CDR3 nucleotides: TGTGCCAGCAGCCCACATGGGGGTACGGTAGATACGCAGTATTTT.

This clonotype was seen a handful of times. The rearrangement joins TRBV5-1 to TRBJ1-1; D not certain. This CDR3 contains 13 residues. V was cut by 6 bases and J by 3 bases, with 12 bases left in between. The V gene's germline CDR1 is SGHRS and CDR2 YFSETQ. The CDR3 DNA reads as TGCGCCAGCAAATGGCCGGGATACACTGAAGCTTTCTTT. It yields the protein CASKWPGYTEAFF.

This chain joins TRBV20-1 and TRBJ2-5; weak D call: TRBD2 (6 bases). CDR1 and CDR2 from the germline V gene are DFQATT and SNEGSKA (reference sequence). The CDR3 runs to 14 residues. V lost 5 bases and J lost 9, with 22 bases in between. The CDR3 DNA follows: TGCAGTGCTGCACCGGGACTTGGATATGGGGCCCAGTACTTC. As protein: CSAAPGLGYGAQYF.

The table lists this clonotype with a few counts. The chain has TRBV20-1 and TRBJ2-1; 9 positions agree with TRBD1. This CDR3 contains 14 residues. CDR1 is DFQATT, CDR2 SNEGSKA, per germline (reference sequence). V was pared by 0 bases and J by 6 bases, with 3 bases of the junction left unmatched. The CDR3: CSAREHRGLNEQFF. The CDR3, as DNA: TGCAGTGCTAGAGAACACAGGGGGCTCAATGAGCAGTTCTTC.

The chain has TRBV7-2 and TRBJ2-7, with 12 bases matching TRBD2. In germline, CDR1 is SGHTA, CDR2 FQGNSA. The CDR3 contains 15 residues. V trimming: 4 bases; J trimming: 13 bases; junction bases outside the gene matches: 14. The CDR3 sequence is CASSSGLAGTVNSYF. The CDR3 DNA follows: TGTGCCAGCAGCTCAGGACTAGCGGGGACTGTCAACTCCTACTTC. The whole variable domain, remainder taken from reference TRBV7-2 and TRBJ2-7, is GAGVSQSPSNKVTEKGKDVELRCDPISGHTALYWYRQSLGQGLEFLIYFQGNSAPDKSGLPSDRFSAERTGGSVSTLTIQRTQQEDSAVYLCASSSGLAGTVNSYFGPGTRLTVT.

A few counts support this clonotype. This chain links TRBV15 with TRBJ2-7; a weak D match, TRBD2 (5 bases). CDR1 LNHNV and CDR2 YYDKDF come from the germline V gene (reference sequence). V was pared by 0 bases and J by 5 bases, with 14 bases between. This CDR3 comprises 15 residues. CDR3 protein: CATSRDPGIEDEQYF. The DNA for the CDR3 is TGTGCCACCAGCAGAGATCCGGGGATTGAGGACGAGCAGTACTTC.

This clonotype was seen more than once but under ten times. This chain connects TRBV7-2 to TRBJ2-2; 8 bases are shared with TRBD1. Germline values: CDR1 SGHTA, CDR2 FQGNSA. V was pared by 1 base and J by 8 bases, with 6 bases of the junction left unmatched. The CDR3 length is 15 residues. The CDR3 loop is CASSLVQGAMGELFF. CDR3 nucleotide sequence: TGTGCCAGCAGCTTAGTCCAGGGGGCAATGGGGGAGCTGTTTTTT.

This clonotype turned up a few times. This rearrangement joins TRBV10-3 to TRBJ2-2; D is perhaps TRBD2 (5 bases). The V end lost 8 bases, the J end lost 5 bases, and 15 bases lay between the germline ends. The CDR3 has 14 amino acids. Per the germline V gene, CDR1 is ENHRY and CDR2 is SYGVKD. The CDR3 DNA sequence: TGTGCCATCGAGGACGGGGTGGGGACCGGGGAGCTGTTTTTT. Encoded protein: CAIEDGVGTGELFF.